The 31 T cell receptor beta chains below all came from one sample that was sequenced in a study of OX40 agonist ivuxolimab in advanced cancers. The table came from immunoSEQ multiplex PCR; TCRdb's copy has only in-frame clones and leaves some out. The sample has about 68,000 clones, 86% seen once; the top ten hold 2% to 2.5%. The sequences come from CD4+ or CD8+ T cells sorted from blood, collected in a trial of the OX40 agonist ivuxolimab. All receptors come from an adult with an advanced solid tumor such as melanoma, head and neck, liver or kidney cancer.

The J gene is TRBJ1-2, the V gene TRBV9, with 10 positions matching TRBD1. Germline V gene lookup returns CDR1 SGDLS and CDR2 YYNGEE. This CDR3 comprises 13 residues. J lost 6 bases, V lost 4 bases, and 3 bases had no gene match. The CDR3 sequence is CASSRQGADGYTF. As DNA, the CDR3 is TGTGCCAGCAGCCGACAGGGGGCAGATGGCTACACCTTC. The whole variable domain, filled in from reference TRBV9 and TRBJ1-2, reads DSGVTQTPKHLITATGQRVTLRCSPRSGDLSVYWYQQSLDQGLQFLIQYYNGEERAKGNILERFSAQQFPDLHSELNLSSLELGDSALYFCASSRQGADGYTFGSGTRLTVV.

This chain joins TRBV6-1 and TRBJ2-7; 9 nucleotides line up with TRBD2. This CDR3 spans 14 amino acids. CDR1 is MNHNS, CDR2 SASEGT, per germline. Trimming cost V 8 bases and J 1 base; bases outside gene matches: 6. In nucleotides, the CDR3 is TGTGCCAGCGGGGTGCGGGAGGGTTCCTACGAGCAGTACTTC. It specifies CASGVREGSYEQYF.

The V call is TRBV5-1, the J call TRBJ1-2; 7 bases map to TRBD1. This CDR3 is built from 16 residues. Looked up from germline, CDR1 is SGHRS and CDR2 is YFSETQ. With V trimmed by 4 bases and J by 0 bases, 9 bases remained unmatched. CDR3 nucleotides: TGCGCCAGCAGCGTAAAGCCGGGACAGTCTAACTATGGCTACACCTTC. Translating it yields CASSVKPGQSNYGYTF.

The rearrangement links TRBV2 to TRBJ2-3; possibly TRBD1 for D (5 bases). Germline CDR1 and CDR2: SNHLY and FYNNEI. There are 13 residues in the CDR3. V was pared by 8 bases and J by 3 bases, with 12 bases between. Here the CDR3 reads CASRASGTDTQYF. Here the CDR3 DNA reads TGTGCCAGCCGGGCGTCAGGGACAGATACGCAGTATTTT. Full variable domain (outside the CDR3, taken from reference TRBV2 and TRBJ2-3): EPEVTQTPSHQVTQMGQEVILRCVPISNHLYFYWYRQILGQKVEFLVSFYNNEISEKSEIFDDQFSVERPDGSNFTLKIRSTKLEDSAMYFCASRASGTDTQYFGPGTRLTVL.

V gene TRBV5-6 combines with J gene TRBJ2-5; D unclear. V lost 2 bases and J lost 1, with 9 bases in between. The CDR3 is made up of 14 amino acids. Per the germline V gene, CDR1 is SGHDT and CDR2 is YYEEEE. Here the CDR3 DNA reads TGTGCCAGCAGCTTCGTGGGTGGCCAAGAGACCCAGTACTTC. Translation gives CASSFVGGQETQYF.

The chain has TRBV6-6 and TRBJ2-2, with TRBD2 as a possible D gene (6 bases). Germline V gene lookup returns CDR1 MNHNY and CDR2 SVGAGI (reference sequence). The V gene lost 5 bases and the J gene lost 6 bases, with 19 bases spanning the gap. The CDR3 consists of 16 residues. CDR3 protein: CASSPGGRGISGELFF. CDR3 DNA: TGTGCCAGCAGTCCCGGGGGACGGGGGATCTCCGGGGAGCTGTTTTTT.

This clone showed up just once. The V call is TRBV7-7, the J call TRBJ2-5; 8 bases are shared with TRBD1. Trimming removed 4 bases from V and 5 bases from J; junction bases left unmatched: 9. This CDR3 is built from 15 residues. Looked up from germline, CDR1 is SSHAT and CDR2 is FNYEAQ (reference sequence). The CDR3 reads CASSSLQGAGETQYF. Written as DNA, the CDR3 is TGTGCCAGCAGCTCACTCCAGGGGGCTGGGGAGACCCAGTACTTC. The whole variable domain, filled in from reference TRBV7-7 and TRBJ2-5, reads GAGVSQSPRYKVTKRGQDVTLRCDPISSHATLYWYQQALGQGPEFLTYFNYEAQPDKSGLPSDRFSAERPEGSISTLTIQRTEQRDSAMYRCASSSLQGAGETQYFGPGTRLLVL.

This clone was seen only a few times. The chain has TRBV6-5 and TRBJ1-5, with a weak D call TRBD1 (6 bases). Germline values: CDR1 MNHEY, CDR2 SVGAGI. V lost 6 bases, J lost 6 bases, and 12 bases lay in between. The CDR3 runs to 13 residues. CDR3 sequence: CASRLTGTQPQHF. The CDR3 region has the DNA TGTGCCAGCAGGCTTACAGGGACTCAGCCCCAGCATTTT.

This chain connects TRBV5-6 to TRBJ2-5, with TRBD2 matching over 11 bases. CDR1 is SGHDT, CDR2 YYEEEE, per germline. Trimming removed 5 bases from V and 5 bases from J; junction bases left unmatched: 8. The CDR3 is 15 amino acids. The CDR3 DNA reads as TGTGCCAGCAGTTTAGCGGGAGGGCTCGTGGAGACCCAGTACTTC. Translating it yields CASSLAGGLVETQYF.

The chain couples TRBV4-1 to TRBJ2-7, with D perhaps being TRBD1 or TRBD2 (5 bases each). CDR1 and CDR2 (germline): MGHRA, YSYEKL. V was cut by 4 bases and J by 5 bases, with 15 bases left in between. The CDR3 consists of 14 residues. The CDR3, as DNA: TGCGCCAGCAGCCCATCCCTGGGGGATAACGAGCAGTACTTC. It encodes CASSPSLGDNEQYF.

The chain combines TRBV5-1 with TRBJ2-2, with 7 bases lining up with TRBD1. The CDR3 totals 13 residues. Germline values: CDR1 SGHRS, CDR2 YFSETQ. J lost 5 bases, V lost 4 bases, and 2 bases had no gene match. CDR3 nucleotides: TGCGCCAGCAGCATACAGGGGACCGGGGAGCTGTTTTTT. This encodes CASSIQGTGELFF.

This chain joins TRBV30 and TRBJ2-5, with D hard to call. The CDR3 sequence is 13 residues long. Germline CDR1 and CDR2: GTSNPN and SVGIG (reference sequence). Trimming left V 2 bases short and J 7 bases short, with 14 bases between. CDR3 DNA: TGTGCCTGGAGTCCCAAACCAGGAACGACCCAGTACTTC. Translation: CAWSPKPGTTQYF.

This clone was seen a handful of times. The gene calls are TRBV6-5 and TRBJ2-2, with D perhaps matching TRBD1 (6 bases). V was cut by 11 bases and J by 1 base, with 14 bases left in between. Germline CDR1 is MNHEY and CDR2 is SVGAGI. This CDR3 has 14 amino acids. CDR3 region: CAGRRTENTGELFF. The CDR3 nucleotides are TGTGCCGGGCGGCGGACAGAGAACACCGGGGAGCTGTTTTTT.

The chain is built from TRBV27 and TRBJ2-2; 8 bases are shared with TRBD1. The CDR3 runs 16 residues. Per germline, CDR1 MNHEY and CDR2 SMNVEV (reference sequence). Trimming cost V 5 bases and J 2 bases; bases outside gene matches: 7. CDR3 sequence (DNA): TGTGCCAGCAGTAGACAGGGGCCTATAAACACCGGGGAGCTGTTTTTT. This translates into CASSRQGPINTGELFF.

This clone was counted a single time. V and J are TRBV5-1 and TRBJ2-2, with D uncertain. Trimming took 6 bases from V and 3 from J, leaving 15 bases between them. CDR3 length: 15 residues. The germline CDR1 and CDR2 sequences are SGHRS and YFSETQ. The CDR3 here is CASKSLETYTGELFF. For the CDR3, the DNA is TGCGCCAGCAAATCATTAGAGACCTACACCGGGGAGCTGTTTTTT.

The V and J genes are TRBV5-4 and TRBJ1-2; TRBD1 agrees at 10 bases. This CDR3 is built from 18 residues. The V gene end was trimmed by 3 bases and the J gene end by 0 bases; junction bases not matched to a gene: 11. Germline V lookup: CDR1 SGHNT, CDR2 YYREEE (reference sequence). The CDR3 DNA is TGTGCCAGCAGCTCAGCCCGGGACAGGGGAATATCTAACTATGGCTACACCTTC. This gives the protein CASSSARDRGISNYGYTF.

This chain joins TRBV6-6 and TRBJ2-1, with 10 nucleotides matching TRBD2. Germline lookup yields CDR1 MNHNY and CDR2 SVGAGI (reference sequence). Losses at the gene ends were 7 bases for V and 8 bases for J; bases not matched to a gene: 8. CDR3 length equals 14 residues. The CDR3 DNA sequence: TGTGCCAGCACTATTAGCGGGAGGAGGGATGAGCAGTTCTTC. Translating gives CASTISGRRDEQFF.

This clone was picked up one time. The chain links TRBV6-1 to TRBJ1-5; D ambiguous. Germline assignment: CDR1 MNHNS and CDR2 SASEGT. V lost 2 bases to trimming and J lost 1 base, with 12 bases between them. The CDR3 is 16 amino acids. The CDR3 region is CASSEKARQSNQPQHF. DNA of the CDR3: TGTGCCAGCAGTGAAAAGGCACGGCAAAGCAATCAGCCCCAGCATTTT.

This sequence joins TRBV19 and TRBJ1-5; 9 positions match TRBD1. There are 16 residues in the CDR3. Germline assignment: CDR1 LNHDA and CDR2 SQIVND (reference sequence). V lost 1 base, J lost 4 bases, and 5 bases stayed unmatched. The CDR3 DNA reads TGTGCCAGTAGTATAGGACCACAGGGGGCGAATCAGCCCCAGCATTTT. Its translation: CASSIGPQGANQPQHF. Full variable domain (rest looked up from reference TRBV19 and TRBJ1-5): DGGITQSPKYLFRKEGQNVTLSCEQNLNHDAMYWYRQDPGQGLRLIYYSQIVNDFQKGDIAEGYSVSREKKESFPLTVTSAQKNPTAFYLCASSIGPQGANQPQHFGDGTRLSIL.

The rearrangement joins TRBV7-2 to TRBJ2-7; tentative D call: TRBD2 (6 bases). The V end lost 4 bases, the J end lost 3 bases, and 16 bases lay between the germline ends. Germline CDR1 reads SGHTA; CDR2 reads FQGNSA. The CDR3 covers 15 residues. For the CDR3, the DNA is TGTGCCAGCAGCTCTCCGGGACTGAAGGGCTACGAGCAGTACTTC. It is translated as CASSSPGLKGYEQYF.

The rearrangement joins TRBV7-6 to TRBJ1-1; D perhaps matches TRBD1 (5 bases). The CDR3 totals 14 residues. The ends were cut back, 3 bases at V and 4 bases at J, with 12 bases in the middle. Germline lookup yields CDR1 SGHVS and CDR2 FNYEAQ. CDR3 sequence: CASSFSGGTTEAFF. The CDR3 DNA reads TGTGCCAGCAGCTTTAGTGGGGGGACCACTGAAGCTTTCTTT.

The rearrangement links TRBV27 to TRBJ1-1; the match to TRBD1 covers 7 bases. This CDR3 contains 16 residues. Germline V gives CDR1 MNHEY, CDR2 SMNVEV (reference sequence). J was trimmed by 0 bases and V by 4 bases; bases with no gene match: 8. The CDR3 here is CASSSIYRGLNTEAFF. CDR3 bases: TGTGCCAGCAGTTCCATTTACAGGGGACTGAACACTGAAGCTTTCTTT.

The V call is TRBV4-1, the J call TRBJ2-7; D is unclear. This CDR3 is 14 amino acids long. CDR1 and CDR2 from the germline V gene are MGHRA and YSYEKL. V gave up 1 base and J gave up 1 base, with 8 bases separating them. CDR3 DNA: TGCGCCAGCAGCCAAGGCCTTGCTTCCTACGAGCAGTACTTC. Its translation: CASSQGLASYEQYF.

V is TRBV10-3 and J is TRBJ2-5, with a possible D match to TRBD1 (5 bases). Trimming took off 7 bases at V and 4 bases at J, with 16 bases between the two ends. This CDR3 is 14 amino acids long. CDR1 is ENHRY, CDR2 SYGVKD, per germline. CDR3 coding DNA: TGTGCCATCACCACCCAGGGTCCAAGAGAGACCCAGTACTTC. Protein product: CAITTQGPRETQYF.

The V and J genes are TRBV7-2 and TRBJ2-5, with 8 bases fitting TRBD2. Germline trimming cut 5 bases from V and 5 bases from J; bases unmatched to any gene: 7. CDR1 and CDR2 (germline): SGHTA, FQGNSA. The CDR3 length is 14 residues. DNA for the CDR3: TGTGCCAGCAGCGCCCAGGGACTAGGGGAGACCCAGTACTTC. Translated, it gives CASSAQGLGETQYF.

The chain joins TRBV19 to TRBJ2-4, with a weak D call TRBD2 (6 bases). The CDR3 has 14 residues. The ends were cut back, 3 bases at V and 3 bases at J, with 9 bases in the middle. In germline, CDR1 is LNHDA, CDR2 SQIVND (reference sequence). For the CDR3, the DNA is TGTGCCAGTAGTATCGGGGGAGTCAAAAACATTCAGTACTTC. This gives the protein CASSIGGVKNIQYF.

The genes are TRBV13 and TRBJ1-1, with 9 bases lining up with TRBD1. Germline trimming cut 5 bases from V and 4 bases from J; bases unmatched to any gene: 14. Germline V gene lookup returns CDR1 PRHDT and CDR2 FYEKMQ (reference sequence). CDR3 length: 17 residues. This CDR3 is CASSPPPGTGLGTEAFF. The CDR3 DNA follows: TGTGCCAGCAGCCCCCCCCCAGGGACAGGGCTGGGCACTGAAGCTTTCTTT.

The genes are TRBV19 and TRBJ1-1; 9 bases line up with TRBD1. CDR1 and CDR2 from the germline V gene are LNHDA and SQIVND (reference sequence). Trimming took 6 bases from V and 4 from J; bases not matched to a gene: 15. This CDR3 has 17 residues. CDR3 coding DNA: TGTGCCAGTAGCCGATCCGGGACAGGGAGGGTGGGCACTGAAGCTTTCTTT. Residues: CASSRSGTGRVGTEAFF.

The chain recombines TRBV7-9 with TRBJ2-1; 8 bases fit TRBD2. The CDR3 loop spans 15 amino acids. Trimming removed 5 bases from V and 1 base from J; junction bases left unmatched: 4. Germline loops: CDR1 SEHNR, CDR2 FQNEAQ (reference sequence). CDR3 sequence reads: CASSRTGGSYNEQFF. The CDR3 region has the DNA TGTGCCAGCAGCCGTACGGGGGGGTCCTACAATGAGCAGTTCTTC. Complete variable domain (other parts from reference TRBV7-9 and TRBJ2-1): DTGVSQNPRHKITKRGQNVTFRCDPISEHNRLYWYRQTLGQGPEFLTYFQNEAQLEKSRLLSDRFSAERPKGSFSTLEIQRTEQGDSAMYLCASSRTGGSYNEQFFGPGTRLTVL.

CDR3 residues: CASSSGQQETQYF. CDR3 bases: TGTGCCAGTAGTTCGGGACAGCAAGAGACCCAGTACTTC. The chain combines TRBV19 with TRBJ2-5; TRBD1 matches at 7 bases. V was pared by 5 bases and J by 2 bases, with 2 bases of the junction left unmatched. The germline CDR1 and CDR2 sequences are LNHDA and SQIVND (reference sequence). The CDR3 has 13 amino acids.

In its sample, this clone was seen once. The chain links TRBV28 to TRBJ1-5, with TRBD1 matching over 7 bases. The J segment lost 1 base and the V segment lost 6 bases, leaving 6 bases of the junction unmatched. The CDR3 length is 15 residues. Germline CDR1 MDHEN, CDR2 SYDVKM. The DNA of the CDR3 is TGTGCCAGCAGCAATGACAGGGCGAGCAATCAGCCCCAGCATTTT. Its protein product is CASSNDRASNQPQHF.